The 29 T cell receptor beta chains given below trace back to one sample, sequenced in a study of lymphopenia after photon versus proton radiotherapy. Some clones are missing from TCRdb's copy, which holds only in-frame ones; the method was immunoSEQ multiplex PCR. The table has 60,000 to 75,000 clones, approximately 90% seen once; the top ten hold 9.5% to 15%. The input for sequencing was peripheral blood, taken from a patient treated with proton-based radiotherapy. The source is a man older than 75 with esophageal cancer.

The CDR3 reads CASSEEWTLAKNIQYF. The CDR3 DNA is TGTGCCAGCAGTGAAGAGTGGACTTTAGCCAAAAACATTCAGTACTTC. This chain links TRBV6-1 with TRBJ2-4; TRBD2 might be the D (5 bases). CDR1 is MNHNS, CDR2 SASEGT, per germline. With 1 base removed from V and 0 bases from J, the gap between germline ends came to 10 bases. The CDR3 spans 16 residues.

In this sample, this clone turned up once. This chain uses TRBV11-2 with TRBJ1-2; D remains ambiguous. Per the germline V gene, CDR1 is SGHAT and CDR2 is FQNNGV. The CDR3 runs 12 residues. V lost 1 base and J 4 bases, leaving 4 bases between the germline ends. The CDR3 bases are TGTGCCAGCAGCTTAGGATCCTATGGCTACACCTTC. Its translation is CASSLGSYGYTF.

The chain links TRBV19 to TRBJ2-5, with TRBD2 matching over 14 bases. There are 17 residues in the CDR3. V lost 5 bases and J lost 0; bases outside the gene matches: 5. CDR1 LNHDA and CDR2 SQIVND come from the germline V gene (reference sequence). CDR3 nucleotide sequence: TGTGCCAGTAGTCCGAGGACTAGCGGGGGGCACCAAGAGACCCAGTACTTC. As protein: CASSPRTSGGHQETQYF.

This clone came up once. The chain joins TRBV18 to TRBJ2-7; the D gene could be TRBD1 or TRBD2 (6 bases each). The CDR3 loop spans 16 amino acids. CDR1 is KGHSH, CDR2 LQKENI, per germline. Trimming took 2 bases from V and 3 from J, leaving 17 bases between them. In DNA form, the CDR3 reads TGTGCCAGCTCACCAGGGATATCCGGGGGCGGCTACGAGCAGTACTTC. Translation gives CASSPGISGGGYEQYF.

The genes are TRBV5-8 and TRBJ2-5, with 12 bases lining up with TRBD2. This CDR3 spans 15 amino acids. Trimming took 4 bases from V and 8 from J; bases not matched to a gene: 9. Germline V gene lookup returns CDR1 SGHTS and CDR2 YDEGEE. The CDR3 DNA reads as TGTGCCAGCAGCCCCCCTAGCGGGAGGGCAGACACCCAGTACTTC. This encodes CASSPPSGRADTQYF.

CDR3 in DNA: TGTGCCAGCAGCTTCGGGACAGCTAACTATGGCTACACCTTC. Its protein is CASSFGTANYGYTF. The V gene is TRBV7-6, the J gene TRBJ1-2; 7 bases match TRBD1. Germline V gene sequence: CDR1 SGHVS, CDR2 FNYEAQ. This CDR3 is 14 amino acids long. V dropped 3 bases and J dropped 0; count of bases not matched to a gene: 1.

As to this clone: An end of the junction differs from the germline gene, which may be a read error. The sample carries other DNA sequences with the same CDR3. V usage is TRBV7-9 and J usage is TRBJ1-2, with unresolved D. Germline values: CDR1 SEHNR, CDR2 FQNEAQ (reference sequence). The CDR3 has 14 residues. As DNA, the CDR3 is TGTGCTAGCAGCTTTTACGACGCGGGCTATGGCTACACCTTC. Amino acids: CASSFYDAGYGYTF.

The chain combines TRBV15 with TRBJ1-1; 8 bases line up with TRBD1. The CDR3 runs 18 residues. V gave up 4 bases and J gave up 3 bases; unmatched junction bases: 16. Germline CDR1 is LNHNV and CDR2 is YYDKDF (reference sequence). The CDR3 sequence: CATSTEYPAGGADTEAFF. The CDR3 DNA reads as TGTGCCACCAGCACAGAGTACCCGGCAGGGGGCGCGGACACTGAAGCTTTCTTT. The full variable domain, rest sourced from reference TRBV15 and TRBJ1-1, is DAMVIQNPRYQVTQFGKPVTLSCSQTLNHNVMYWYQQKSSQAPKLLFHYYDKDFNNEADTPDNFQSRRPNTSFCFLDIRSPGLGDTAMYLCATSTEYPAGGADTEAFFGQGTRLTVV.

This sequence joins TRBV27 and TRBJ1-5; D call uncertain. The CDR3 runs 15 residues. Trimming removed 6 bases at V and 1 base at J, with 13 bases between. The V gene's germline CDR1 is MNHEY and CDR2 SMNVEV (reference sequence). CDR3 amino acids: CASSRGPGSNQPQHF. Written as DNA, the CDR3 is TGTGCCAGCAGCCGCGGACCCGGGAGCAATCAGCCCCAGCATTTT.

CDR3 region: CASSPKGLRTGPETQYF. The DNA for the CDR3 is TGTGCCAGCAGCCCCAAGGGCCTCCGGACAGGGCCGGAGACCCAGTACTTC. The V gene is TRBV7-9, the J gene TRBJ2-5; 8 nucleotides align to TRBD1. Germline lookup yields CDR1 SEHNR and CDR2 FQNEAQ (reference sequence). After removal of 5 bases from V and 5 bases from J, the junction contained 16 bases not matched to a gene. This CDR3 spans 17 amino acids.

The J gene is TRBJ2-7, the V gene TRBV9; tentative D call: TRBD1 (6 bases). V lost 0 bases and J 7 bases, leaving 14 bases between the germline ends. The CDR3 runs to 14 residues. The V gene's germline CDR1 is SGDLS and CDR2 YYNGEE. CDR3: CASSVAPTGREQYF. DNA for the CDR3: TGTGCCAGCAGCGTAGCCCCCACAGGGCGGGAGCAGTACTTC.

The CDR3 DNA sequence: TGTGCCAGCAGCTTAGTAGGGGGGCAGTCGATTTATGGCTACACCTTC. Translating it yields CASSLVGGQSIYGYTF. The chain carries TRBV7-2 and TRBJ1-2, with D possibly TRBD1 on 6 matching bases. CDR1 and CDR2 (germline): SGHTA, FQGNSA. Deletions cut 1 base from V and 5 bases from J, with 17 bases between. This CDR3 comprises 16 residues.

V gene TRBV28 combines with J gene TRBJ2-7; TRBD2 might be the D (6 bases). CDR1 is MDHEN, CDR2 SYDVKM, per germline. The length of the CDR3 is 14 residues. The V end lost 3 bases, the J end lost 2 bases, and 11 bases lay between the germline ends. Here the CDR3 reads CASSLDWEAYEQYF. The DNA for the CDR3 is TGTGCCAGCAGTTTGGACTGGGAGGCCTACGAGCAGTACTTC.

This clone turned up a few times. This chain joins TRBV4-1 and TRBJ2-3, with D possibly being TRBD2 (5 bases). This CDR3 contains 15 residues. Germline CDR1 reads MGHRA; CDR2 reads YSYEKL. Trimming stripped 5 bases from V and 0 bases from J, with 12 bases between. CDR3 loop: CASSSFGGSTDTQYF. Written as DNA, the CDR3 is TGCGCCAGCAGCTCCTTTGGAGGTAGCACAGATACGCAGTATTTT.

This chain uses TRBV7-9 with TRBJ2-7; tentative D call: TRBD2 (5 bases). This CDR3 region has 12 residues. The ends were cut back, 1 base at V and 13 bases at J, with 14 bases in the middle. Germline V gene lookup returns CDR1 SEHNR and CDR2 FQNEAQ (reference sequence). The CDR3 sequence is CASSLEGRAVYF. CDR3 coding DNA: TGTGCCAGCAGCTTAGAGGGTCGAGCGGTTTACTTC.

The genes are TRBV10-2 and TRBJ2-5; D gene uncertain. Per the germline V gene, CDR1 is WSHSY and CDR2 is SAAADI. V lost 5 bases, J lost 7 bases, and 14 bases lay in between. The CDR3 length is 13 residues. CDR3 coding DNA: TGCGCCAGCAGTAACGAAGGTTGGTTGACCCAGTACTTC. Its translation: CASSNEGWLTQYF.

The chain has TRBV7-2 and TRBJ2-5; a possible D gene is TRBD1 (6 bases). The V end lost 1 base, the J end lost 2 bases, and 17 bases lay between the germline ends. The CDR3 has 17 amino acids. CDR1 is SGHTA and CDR2 is FQGNSA in the germline V gene. The CDR3 loop is CASSLVGAASVQETQYF. CDR3 sequence (DNA): TGTGCCAGCAGCTTAGTGGGGGCAGCCAGTGTACAAGAGACCCAGTACTTC.

The V and J genes are TRBV30 and TRBJ1-5; 9 nucleotides match TRBD1. The V gene's germline CDR1 is GTSNPN and CDR2 SVGIG (reference sequence). J gave up 6 bases and V 0 bases, and 3 bases lay outside the gene matches. The CDR3 extends over 14 amino acids. The CDR3 DNA reads as TGTGCCTGGAGTGTAGGGACAGGGATTCAGCCCCAGCATTTT. It specifies CAWSVGTGIQPQHF.

The chain recombines TRBV5-4 with TRBJ1-2; a weak D match, TRBD1 (6 bases). This CDR3 contains 15 residues. V was pared by 0 bases and J by 8 bases, with 17 bases between. The germline CDR1 and CDR2 sequences are SGHNT and YYREEE (reference sequence). This CDR3 reads CASSLGGGPLGGYTF. CDR3 sequence (DNA): TGTGCCAGCAGCTTGGGGGGGGGCCCCTTAGGGGGCTACACCTTC.

The chain uses TRBV11-1 and TRBJ2-7; D uncertain. Germline CDR1 SGHAT, CDR2 FQDESV (reference sequence). The CDR3 runs 17 residues. The germline V and J ends were trimmed by 5 bases and 1 base, with 21 bases remaining between them. The CDR3 protein is CASSPLVWGRQSYEQYF. The DNA of the CDR3 is TGTGCCAGCAGCCCTCTGGTTTGGGGTCGGCAGTCCTACGAGCAGTACTTC.

The rearrangement uses TRBV4-3 and TRBJ2-7; D unresolved. Germline-derived CDR1 and CDR2 are LGHNA and YSLEER. V was shortened by 0 bases and J by 0 bases, with 9 bases between the two germline ends. The CDR3 contains 15 residues. Written as DNA, the CDR3 is TGCGCCAGCAGCCAAGAGCCCGGAAACTCCTACGAGCAGTACTTC. Translating gives CASSQEPGNSYEQYF.

The gene calls are TRBV5-4 and TRBJ1-1; unclear D gene. The length of the CDR3 is 15 residues. The germline CDR1 and CDR2 sequences are SGHNT and YYREEE (reference sequence). V dropped 0 bases and J dropped 3 bases, with 12 bases sitting between them. CDR3 coding DNA: TGTGCCAGCAGCTTGGGAGCCTATGGAGACACTGAAGCTTTCTTT. This codes for CASSLGAYGDTEAFF.

The V gene is TRBV5-1, the J gene TRBJ1-2, with D possibly matching TRBD1 (5 bases). Trimming took 0 bases from V and 3 from J, leaving 18 bases between them. This CDR3 is 17 amino acids long. Germline assignment: CDR1 SGHRS and CDR2 YFSETQ. In nucleotides, the CDR3 is TGCGCCAGCAGCTTGGCCCCCCAGGGTTTAAAGGACTATGGCTACACCTTC. Translation gives CASSLAPQGLKDYGYTF.

This chain links TRBV5-4 with TRBJ1-2; TRBD1 aligns across 8 bases. Germline loops: CDR1 SGHNT, CDR2 YYREEE (reference sequence). Trimming at V came to 4 bases and at J to 2 bases, leaving 10 bases not matched to a gene. The CDR3 contains 16 residues. In DNA form, the CDR3 reads TGTGCCAGCAGCCCGGGCACCGGGACAGGCAACTATGGCTACACCTTC. It translates to CASSPGTGTGNYGYTF.

As DNA, the CDR3 is TGTGCCAGCAGTCCACGGTCGGGGGTGGACACTGAAGCTTTCTTT. Residues: CASSPRSGVDTEAFF. The chain uses TRBV27 and TRBJ1-1; D might be TRBD1 (5 bases). The CDR3 extends over 15 amino acids. V was shortened by 5 bases and J by 3 bases, with 16 bases between the two germline ends. The germline V gene has CDR1 MNHEY and CDR2 SMNVEV (reference sequence).

V gene TRBV5-4 combines with J gene TRBJ2-7; 7 bases align to TRBD1. From germline, CDR1 is SGHNT and CDR2 YYREEE (reference sequence). V gave up 4 bases and J gave up 2 bases; unmatched junction bases: 6. This CDR3 spans 14 amino acids. The CDR3 DNA follows: TGTGCCAGCAGCGCAGGGACAGCGACCTACGAGCAGTACTTC. Translated: CASSAGTATYEQYF.

CDR3 DNA sequence: TGTGCCAGCTCACCACCGGGGGGGGATCAGCCCCAGCATTTT. Amino acid sequence: CASSPPGGDQPQHF. The V gene is TRBV18, the J gene TRBJ1-5, with D perhaps TRBD1 (5 bases). With 0 bases removed from V and 5 bases from J, the gap between germline ends came to 8 bases. Germline lookup yields CDR1 KGHSH and CDR2 LQKENI. This CDR3 is built from 14 residues.

The chain carries TRBV19 and TRBJ2-3, with 14 bases matching TRBD2. The CDR3 covers 17 residues. Trimming took 5 bases from V and 7 from J; bases not matched to a gene: 11. Germline loops: CDR1 LNHDA, CDR2 SQIVND (reference sequence). The CDR3 DNA reads TGTGCCAGTAGTGTCGGGACTAGCGGGAGTGGATTGTATACGCAGTATTTT. Translation gives CASSVGTSGSGLYTQYF.

The chain employs TRBV5-1 and TRBJ2-2; TRBD2 matches 7 bases. The germline V gene encodes CDR1 SGHRS and CDR2 YFSETQ. The CDR3 runs to 16 residues. J lost 1 base, V lost 4 bases, and 7 bases had no gene match. The CDR3 spells CASSPGGGRNTGELFF. Written as DNA, the CDR3 is TGCGCCAGCAGCCCGGGTGGCGGGAGGAACACCGGGGAGCTGTTTTTT.